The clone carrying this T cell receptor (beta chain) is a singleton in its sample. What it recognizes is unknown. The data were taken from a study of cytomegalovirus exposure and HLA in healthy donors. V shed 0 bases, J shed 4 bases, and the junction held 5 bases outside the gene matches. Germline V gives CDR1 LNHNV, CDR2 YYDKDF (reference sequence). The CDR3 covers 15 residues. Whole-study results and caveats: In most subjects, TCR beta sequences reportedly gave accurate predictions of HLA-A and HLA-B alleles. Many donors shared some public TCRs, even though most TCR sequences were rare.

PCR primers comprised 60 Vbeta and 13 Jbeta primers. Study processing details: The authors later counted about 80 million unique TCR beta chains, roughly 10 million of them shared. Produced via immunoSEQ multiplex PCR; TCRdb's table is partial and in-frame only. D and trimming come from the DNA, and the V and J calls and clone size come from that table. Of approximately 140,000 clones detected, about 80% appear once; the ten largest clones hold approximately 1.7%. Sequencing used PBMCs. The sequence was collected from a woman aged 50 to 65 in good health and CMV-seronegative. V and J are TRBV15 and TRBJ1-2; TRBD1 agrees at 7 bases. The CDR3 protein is CATSRDTRQGYGYTF. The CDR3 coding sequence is TGTGCCACCAGCAGAGACACCCGACAGGGCTATGGCTACACCTTC. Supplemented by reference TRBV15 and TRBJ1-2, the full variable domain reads DAMVIQNPRYQVTQFGKPVTLSCSQTLNHNVMYWYQQKSSQAPKLLFHYYDKDFNNEADTPDNFQSRRPNTSFCFLDIRSPGLGDTAMYLCATSRDTRQGYGYTFGSGTRLTVV.